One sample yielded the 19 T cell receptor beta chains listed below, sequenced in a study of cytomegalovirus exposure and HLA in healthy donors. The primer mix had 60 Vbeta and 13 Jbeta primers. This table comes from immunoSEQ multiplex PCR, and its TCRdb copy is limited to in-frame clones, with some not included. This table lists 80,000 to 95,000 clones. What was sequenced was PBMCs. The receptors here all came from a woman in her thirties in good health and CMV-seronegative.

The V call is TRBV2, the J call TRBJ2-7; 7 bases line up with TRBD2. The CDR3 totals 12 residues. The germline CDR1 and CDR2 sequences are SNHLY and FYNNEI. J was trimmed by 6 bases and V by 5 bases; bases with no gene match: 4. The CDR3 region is CASSSGVPEQYF. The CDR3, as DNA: TGTGCCAGCAGTAGCGGGGTTCCCGAGCAGTACTTC.

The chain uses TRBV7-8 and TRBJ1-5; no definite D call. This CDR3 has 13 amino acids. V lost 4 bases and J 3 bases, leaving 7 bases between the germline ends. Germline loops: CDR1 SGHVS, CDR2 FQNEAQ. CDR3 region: CASSSGYNQPQHF. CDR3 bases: TGTGCCAGCAGCTCCGGTTACAATCAGCCCCAGCATTTT.

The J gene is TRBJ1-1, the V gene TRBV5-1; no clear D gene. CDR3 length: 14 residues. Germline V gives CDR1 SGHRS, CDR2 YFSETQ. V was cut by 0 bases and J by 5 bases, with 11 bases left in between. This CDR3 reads CASSLDGLHTEAFF. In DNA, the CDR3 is TGCGCCAGCAGCTTGGATGGACTCCATACTGAAGCTTTCTTT.

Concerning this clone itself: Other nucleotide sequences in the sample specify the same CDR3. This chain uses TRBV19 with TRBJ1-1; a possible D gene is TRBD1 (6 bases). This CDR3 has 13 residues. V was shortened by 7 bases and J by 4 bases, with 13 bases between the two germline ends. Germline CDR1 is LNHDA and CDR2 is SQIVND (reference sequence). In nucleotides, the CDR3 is TGTGCCAGTACCCCAGGGGTAGGCACTGAAGCTTTCTTT. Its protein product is CASTPGVGTEAFF.

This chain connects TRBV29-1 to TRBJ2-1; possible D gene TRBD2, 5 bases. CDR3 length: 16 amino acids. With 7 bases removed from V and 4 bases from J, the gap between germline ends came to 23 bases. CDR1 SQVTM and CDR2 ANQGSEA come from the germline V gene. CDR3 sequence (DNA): TGCAGCGCCTACGCCTTACCCATTAGCGTATACAATGAGCAGTTCTTC. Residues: CSAYALPISVYNEQFF.

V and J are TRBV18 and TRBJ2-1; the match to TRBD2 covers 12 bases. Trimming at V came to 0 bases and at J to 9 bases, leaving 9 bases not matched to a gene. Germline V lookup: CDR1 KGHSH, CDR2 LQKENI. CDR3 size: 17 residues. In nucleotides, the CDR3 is TGTGCCAGCTCACCACCCTCACTAGCGGGAGGAGCGGTTGAGCAGTTCTTC. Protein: CASSPPSLAGGAVEQFF.

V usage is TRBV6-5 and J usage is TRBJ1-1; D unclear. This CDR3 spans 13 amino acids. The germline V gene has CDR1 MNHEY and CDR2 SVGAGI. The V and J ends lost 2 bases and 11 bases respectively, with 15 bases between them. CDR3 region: CASSYRGGPLAFF. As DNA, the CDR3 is TGTGCCAGCAGTTACCGGGGAGGGCCTTTGGCTTTCTTT.

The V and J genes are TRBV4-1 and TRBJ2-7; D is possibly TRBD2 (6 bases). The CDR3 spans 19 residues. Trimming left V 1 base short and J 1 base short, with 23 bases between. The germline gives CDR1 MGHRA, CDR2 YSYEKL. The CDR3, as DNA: TGCGCCAGCAGCCAAGGTAGAACTGGGCGGGGTGATAATTCCTACGAGCAGTACTTC. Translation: CASSQGRTGRGDNSYEQYF.

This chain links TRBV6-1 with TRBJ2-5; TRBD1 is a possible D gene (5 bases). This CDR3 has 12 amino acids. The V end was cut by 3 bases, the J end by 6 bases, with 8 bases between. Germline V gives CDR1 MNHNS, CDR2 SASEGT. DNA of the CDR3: TGTGCCAGCAGTGATTCAGGGAAGACCCAGTACTTC. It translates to CASSDSGKTQYF.

This CDR3 reads CASSPGQGEQYF. DNA for the CDR3: TGTGCCAGCAGTCCGGGACAGGGCGAGCAGTACTTC. The rearrangement uses TRBV7-9 and TRBJ2-7; 9 bases are a match to TRBD1. CDR1 and CDR2 (germline): SEHNR, FQNEAQ (reference sequence). V gave up 6 bases and J gave up 6 bases; unmatched junction bases: 3. The CDR3 is made up of 12 amino acids.

CDR3 residues: CASSQWDRDEKLFF. Here the CDR3 DNA reads TGCGCCAGCAGCCAATGGGACAGGGACGAAAAACTGTTTTTT. The chain recombines TRBV4-1 with TRBJ1-4, with 9 bases fitting TRBD1. The CDR3 has 14 amino acids. CDR1 is MGHRA and CDR2 is YSYEKL in the germline V gene. With 2 bases clipped from V and 8 bases from J, the junction kept 3 bases outside the gene matches.

The CDR3 DNA follows: TGTGCCAGCAGTCACTTCGGCCAGGGGATTTACTATGGCTACACCTTC. Translation: CASSHFGQGIYYGYTF. This chain uses TRBV6-5 with TRBJ1-2, with D possibly matching TRBD1 (6 bases). Between the trimmed V and J ends, which lost 5 bases and 3 bases, there was a span of 19 bases. In germline, CDR1 is MNHEY, CDR2 SVGAGI. CDR3 size: 16 residues.

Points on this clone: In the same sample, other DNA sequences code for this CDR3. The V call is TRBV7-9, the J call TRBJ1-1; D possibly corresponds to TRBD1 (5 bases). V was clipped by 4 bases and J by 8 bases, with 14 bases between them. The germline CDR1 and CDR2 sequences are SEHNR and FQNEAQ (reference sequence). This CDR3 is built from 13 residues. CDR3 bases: TGTGCCAGCAGCTCCCGCGACAGACAGGAAGCTTTCTTT. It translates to CASSSRDRQEAFF.

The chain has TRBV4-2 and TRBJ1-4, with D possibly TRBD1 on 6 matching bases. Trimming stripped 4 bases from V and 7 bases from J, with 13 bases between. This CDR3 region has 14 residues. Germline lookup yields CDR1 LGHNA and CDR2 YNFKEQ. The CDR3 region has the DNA TGTGCCAGCAGCCTGCCAGGGGACCCTGAAAAACTGTTTTTT. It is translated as CASSLPGDPEKLFF.

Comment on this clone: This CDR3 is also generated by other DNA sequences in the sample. The CDR3 DNA follows: TGCAGTGCTGGACAGGGTGGTGGCTACACCTTC. This gives the protein CSAGQGGGYTF. This chain uses TRBV20-1 with TRBJ1-2; 8 nucleotides match TRBD1. Germline V gene data show CDR1 as DFQATT and CDR2 as SNEGSKA (reference sequence). Trimming cost V 5 bases and J 7 bases; bases outside gene matches: 3. This CDR3 spans 11 amino acids.

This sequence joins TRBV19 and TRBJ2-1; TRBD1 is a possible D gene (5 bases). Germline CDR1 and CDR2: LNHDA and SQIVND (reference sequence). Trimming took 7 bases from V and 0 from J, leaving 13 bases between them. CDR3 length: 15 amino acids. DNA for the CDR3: TGTGCCAGTAAGTACGACAGAAGCTCCTACAATGAGCAGTTCTTC. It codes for CASKYDRSSYNEQFF.

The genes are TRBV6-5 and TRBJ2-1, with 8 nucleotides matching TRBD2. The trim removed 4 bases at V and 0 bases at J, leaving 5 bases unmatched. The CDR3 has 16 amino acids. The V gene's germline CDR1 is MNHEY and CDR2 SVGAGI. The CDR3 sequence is CASSSSLAGSYNEQFF. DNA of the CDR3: TGTGCCAGCAGTTCTAGCCTAGCGGGCTCCTACAATGAGCAGTTCTTC.

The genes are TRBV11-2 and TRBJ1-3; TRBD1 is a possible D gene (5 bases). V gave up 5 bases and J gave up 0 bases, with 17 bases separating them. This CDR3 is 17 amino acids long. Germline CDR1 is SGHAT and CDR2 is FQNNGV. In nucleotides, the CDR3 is TGTGCCAGCAGCACCGGGCGGGACTGGTCCTCTGGAAACACCATATATTTT. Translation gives CASSTGRDWSSGNTIYF.

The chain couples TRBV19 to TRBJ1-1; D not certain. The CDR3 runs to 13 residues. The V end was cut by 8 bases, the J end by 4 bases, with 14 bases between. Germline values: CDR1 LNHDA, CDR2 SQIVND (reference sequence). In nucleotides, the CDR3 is TGTGCCAGTTCGGGGAGAGGGTCCACTGAAGCTTTCTTT. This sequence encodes CASSGRGSTEAFF.